Below are 13 T cell receptor beta chains sequenced from a single sample in a study of cytomegalovirus exposure and HLA in healthy donors. Vbeta (60) and Jbeta (13) primers were used in the PCR. Here immunoSEQ multiplex PCR was the method, and the copy in TCRdb shows in-frame clones only, minus some. The sample yields roughly 120,000 clones, about four fifths seen once. The sample consisted of PBMCs. These TCRs come from a man younger than 45 in good health and CMV-seropositive.

The chain recombines TRBV28 with TRBJ1-4; D unclear. V was trimmed by 2 bases and J by 8 bases, leaving 9 bases between them. The CDR3 has 13 residues. Germline V gives CDR1 MDHEN, CDR2 SYDVKM. The CDR3 here is CASSLEMTEKLFF. DNA of the CDR3: TGTGCCAGCAGTTTAGAGATGACAGAAAAACTGTTTTTT.

The V gene is TRBV5-1, the J gene TRBJ1-3, with 7 bases identical to TRBD1. CDR1 and CDR2 (germline): SGHRS, YFSETQ. V shed 0 bases and J 2 bases; nucleotides not matched to a gene: 5. The CDR3 runs 16 residues. The CDR3 sequence: CASSLAGQDTGNTIYF. For the CDR3, the DNA is TGCGCCAGCAGCTTGGCCGGACAGGACACTGGAAACACCATATATTTT.

The gene calls are TRBV7-8 and TRBJ2-2; D is undetermined. This CDR3 has 14 residues. The germline V and J ends were trimmed by 3 bases and 1 base, with 6 bases remaining between them. The germline V gene has CDR1 SGHVS and CDR2 FQNEAQ. CDR3 sequence (DNA): TGTGCCAGCAGCTTTTTAGTGAACACCGGGGAGCTGTTTTTT. It is translated as CASSFLVNTGELFF.

A note on this clone: The junction and the germline gene differ at one end; a read error may be behind it. The V gene is TRBV7-9, the J gene TRBJ1-5, with 8 bases that match TRBD1. Germline V lookup: CDR1 SEHNR, CDR2 FQNEAQ (reference sequence). The CDR3 contains 13 residues. This chain's CDR3 is CSSSLDRVQPQHF. The DNA for the CDR3 is TGTTCCAGCAGCCTGGACAGGGTTCAGCCCCAGCATTTT.

The J gene is TRBJ1-1, the V gene TRBV5-1, with a weak D call TRBD1 (5 bases). This CDR3 spans 14 amino acids. The V end lost 0 bases, the J end lost 4 bases, and 10 bases lay between the germline ends. The germline gives CDR1 SGHRS, CDR2 YFSETQ. The CDR3: CASSLGMGGTEAFF. Written as DNA, the CDR3 is TGCGCCAGCAGCTTGGGGATGGGGGGCACTGAAGCTTTCTTT.

The chain uses TRBV20-1 and TRBJ2-1, with D uncertain. The CDR3 runs to 11 residues. Looked up from germline, CDR1 is DFQATT and CDR2 is SNEGSKA (reference sequence). Trimming pared 5 bases from V and 4 bases from J, leaving 6 bases between. CDR3 bases: TGCAGTGCTCACTTATACAATGAGCAGTTCTTC. This gives the protein CSAHLYNEQFF.

The chain combines TRBV6-5 with TRBJ1-1; D not certain. The CDR3 has 12 amino acids. Germline assignment: CDR1 MNHEY and CDR2 SVGAGI. V lost 6 bases, J lost 7 bases, and 12 bases lay in between. In DNA, the CDR3 is TGTGCCAGCAGCCACCGTTCCGGTGAAGCTTTCTTT. It specifies CASSHRSGEAFF.

The chain carries TRBV11-1 and TRBJ2-1, with TRBD1 identical over 8 bases. This CDR3 is built from 15 residues. With V trimmed by 4 bases and J by 6 bases, 8 bases remained unmatched. Germline V gene data show CDR1 as SGHAT and CDR2 as FQDESV (reference sequence). CDR3: CASSSNRDRINEQFF. The CDR3 nucleotides read TGTGCCAGCAGCTCAAACCGGGACAGGATCAATGAGCAGTTCTTC.

This chain links TRBV7-6 with TRBJ2-7; D not certain. With 4 bases removed from V and 2 bases from J, the gap between germline ends came to 15 bases. This CDR3 contains 15 residues. The V gene's germline CDR1 is SGHVS and CDR2 FNYEAQ. The CDR3 nucleotides are TGTGCCAGCAGCTCAACCTCTACTGCCACCTACGAGCAGTACTTC. Its protein product is CASSSTSTATYEQYF.

This chain joins TRBV6-5 and TRBJ1-2; D remains ambiguous. There are 12 residues in the CDR3. Deletions cut 4 bases from V and 8 bases from J, with 11 bases between. Germline V gene lookup returns CDR1 MNHEY and CDR2 SVGAGI. DNA of the CDR3: TGTGCCAGCAGTTCGCATCCGGGGGGCTACACCTTC. Translation gives CASSSHPGGYTF.

V is TRBV27 and J is TRBJ2-7, with 7 bases that match TRBD1. The V gene's germline CDR1 is MNHEY and CDR2 SMNVEV (reference sequence). The CDR3 extends over 13 amino acids. V lost 4 bases to trimming and J lost 4 bases; unmatched junction nucleotides: 4. The DNA of the CDR3 is TGTGCCAGCAGTTATATACAGGGGTACGAGCAGTACTTC. Protein product: CASSYIQGYEQYF.

This clone was recorded only once. The gene calls are TRBV9 and TRBJ1-3; D is unclear. In germline, CDR1 is SGDLS, CDR2 YYNGEE. V shed 4 bases and J shed 4 bases, with 3 bases lying between them. The CDR3 consists of 11 residues. The CDR3 bases are TGTGCCAGCAGCCTCGGAAACACCATATATTTT. It codes for CASSLGNTIYF.

This clone occurred once. The chain joins TRBV6-6 to TRBJ2-7; the match to TRBD1 covers 8 bases. The length of the CDR3 is 15 residues. In germline, CDR1 is MNHNY, CDR2 SVGAGI (reference sequence). V lost 6 bases and J lost 7; bases outside the gene matches: 14. CDR3 in amino acids: CASSTWTGKIGEQYF. CDR3 coding DNA: TGTGCCAGCAGCACCTGGACAGGGAAGATAGGAGAGCAGTACTTC.